This passage covers 18 T cell receptor beta chains from one sample sequenced in a study of graft-versus-host responses after intestinal transplantation. Libraries were prepared by immunoSEQ multiplex PCR; TCRdb keeps only in-frame clonotypes and omits some of them. The sample has approximately 24,000 clones, 80% to 90% seen once. The sequences come from PBMCs, collected around 460 days after intestinal transplant. Receptors were obtained from a human patient who received an intestinal transplant, so some T cells may come from the graft donor.

The rearrangement uses TRBV5-4 and TRBJ2-2; TRBD2 matches at 11 bases. Looked up from germline, CDR1 is SGHNT and CDR2 is YYREEE (reference sequence). J lost 4 bases, V lost 4 bases, and 6 bases had no gene match. There are 16 residues in the CDR3. CDR3 nucleotides: TGTGCCAGCAGCCCGATAGCGGGGGGGAGCACCGGGGAGCTGTTTTTT. It codes for CASSPIAGGSTGELFF.

The chain is built from TRBV11-2 and TRBJ2-2; possible D gene TRBD2, 5 bases. This CDR3 is 16 amino acids long. Germline V lookup: CDR1 SGHAT, CDR2 FQNNGV. V was trimmed by 1 base and J by 5 bases, leaving 14 bases between them. The CDR3, as DNA: TGTGCCAGCAGCTTAGTAAGGAGGCCGGGAACCGGGGAGCTGTTTTTT. It yields the protein CASSLVRRPGTGELFF.

The chain is built from TRBV10-1 and TRBJ2-1; D is uncertain. Per the germline V gene, CDR1 is WNHNN and CDR2 is SYGVQD (reference sequence). This CDR3 has 12 residues. V lost 2 bases, J lost 7 bases, and 6 bases lay in between. Written as DNA, the CDR3 is TGCGCCAGCAGTGAGCGAAATAATGAGCAGTTCTTC. Its translation: CASSERNNEQFF.

The V call is TRBV10-3, the J call TRBJ2-5; D perhaps matches TRBD1 (5 bases). The germline gives CDR1 ENHRY, CDR2 SYGVKD. This CDR3 contains 15 residues. With 10 bases removed from V and 4 bases from J, the gap between germline ends came to 22 bases. CDR3 sequence reads: CATRPRGPDRETQYF. CDR3 nucleotides: TGTGCCACCCGCCCACGCGGACCTGACAGAGAGACCCAGTACTTC.

This chain links TRBV5-1 with TRBJ2-2, with TRBD1 matching 9 bases. The J segment lost 6 bases and the V segment lost 7 bases, leaving 10 bases of the junction unmatched. The CDR3 is 15 amino acids. The V gene's germline CDR1 is SGHRS and CDR2 YFSETQ. The CDR3 is CASASRGQGSGELFF. The CDR3 DNA is TGCGCCAGCGCCTCGAGGGGACAGGGATCCGGGGAGCTGTTTTTT.

V and J are TRBV5-4 and TRBJ2-3; TRBD1 matches at 7 bases. The CDR3 is 15 residues long. Per germline, CDR1 SGHNT and CDR2 YYREEE (reference sequence). The junction had 11 bases not matched to a gene; V was cut back by 4 bases and J by 6 bases. This chain's CDR3 is CASSLGAGGADTQYF. CDR3 nucleotide sequence: TGTGCCAGCAGCCTGGGGGCAGGGGGTGCCGATACGCAGTATTTT.

J is TRBJ2-3 and V is TRBV7-2; D is undetermined. Germline CDR1 and CDR2: SGHTA and FQGNSA. The CDR3 runs 10 residues. V lost 5 bases and J 10 bases, leaving 7 bases between the germline ends. The CDR3: CASSIRAQYF. Written as DNA, the CDR3 is TGTGCCAGCAGCATCCGGGCGCAGTATTTT.

This clone is a singleton in its sample. The chain is built from TRBV28 and TRBJ2-7; 8 bases are shared with TRBD1. The CDR3 covers 14 residues. V dropped 3 bases and J dropped 7; count of bases not matched to a gene: 8. The germline V gene encodes CDR1 MDHEN and CDR2 SYDVKM. The CDR3 DNA is TGTGCCAGCAGTTTGGTTCAGGGGGCGAGGGAGCAGTACTTC. Translation gives CASSLVQGAREQYF.

The V and J genes are TRBV4-2 and TRBJ2-2, with D tentatively TRBD2 (6 bases). The CDR3 runs to 15 residues. CDR1 and CDR2 from the germline V gene are LGHNA and YNFKEQ. Trimming took 0 bases from V and 2 from J, leaving 7 bases between them. The CDR3 sequence: CASSQEDYNTGELFF. CDR3 bases: TGTGCCAGCAGCCAAGAGGACTACAACACCGGGGAGCTGTTTTTT.

The chain employs TRBV7-9 and TRBJ2-1; D is undetermined. There are 12 residues in the CDR3. Per germline, CDR1 SEHNR and CDR2 FQNEAQ (reference sequence). V was pared by 6 bases and J by 9 bases, with 12 bases between. The CDR3 region has the DNA TGTGCCAGCAGATTACGGAGTGGTGAGCAGTTCTTC. Translating it yields CASRLRSGEQFF.

The gene calls are TRBV30 and TRBJ2-3; D is unclear. Germline V gene sequence: CDR1 GTSNPN, CDR2 SVGIG (reference sequence). V lost 0 bases and J lost 2, with 9 bases in between. The length of the CDR3 is 14 residues. This CDR3 reads CAWSVPRFTDTQYF. CDR3 nucleotides: TGTGCCTGGAGTGTACCCCGGTTCACAGATACGCAGTATTTT.

The CDR3 protein is CASSLSQVHARGYTF. The CDR3 region has the DNA TGTGCCAGCAGTCTCTCGCAGGTTCACGCGCGGGGCTACACCTTC. V is TRBV27 and J is TRBJ1-2; D unresolved. V gave up 5 bases and J gave up 8 bases, with 21 bases separating them. Germline CDR1 is MNHEY and CDR2 is SMNVEV (reference sequence). This CDR3 has 15 amino acids.

This chain links TRBV6-1 with TRBJ2-7, with D perhaps given as TRBD1 or TRBD2 (7 bases each). The CDR3 sequence is 13 residues long. Trimming took off 11 bases at V and 2 bases at J, with 16 bases between the two ends. Germline-derived CDR1 and CDR2 are MNHNS and SASEGT. CDR3 sequence: CAGRQGLTYEQYF. DNA of the CDR3: TGTGCCGGTCGACAGGGACTAACCTACGAGCAGTACTTC.

This chain joins TRBV6-5 and TRBJ2-7; 13 nucleotides line up with TRBD2. The germline V gene has CDR1 MNHEY and CDR2 SVGAGI. This CDR3 spans 14 amino acids. Trimming cost V 2 bases and J 12 bases; bases outside gene matches: 7. CDR3 DNA: TGTGCCAGCAGTTACGGACTAGCGGGAGCGGTCGTGTACTTC. It is translated as CASSYGLAGAVVYF.

CDR3 bases: TGTGCCACCCCTCAGGGGAAGGGTGGCTACACCTTC. This encodes CATPQGKGGYTF. The chain is built from TRBV28 and TRBJ1-2, with D tentatively TRBD1 (6 bases). There are 12 residues in the CDR3. The germline V gene has CDR1 MDHEN and CDR2 SYDVKM. V lost 10 bases to trimming and J lost 7 bases, with 16 bases between them.

In the case of this clone: Other DNA sequences of this sample code for an identical CDR3. The chain uses TRBV6-5 and TRBJ1-1, with D uncertain. V lost 2 bases and J 3 bases, leaving 13 bases between the germline ends. The CDR3 has 15 amino acids. Germline V gives CDR1 MNHEY, CDR2 SVGAGI. The CDR3 nucleotides are TGTGCCAGCAGTTACATTCCCTCCTTGCACACTGAAGCTTTCTTT. As protein: CASSYIPSLHTEAFF.

This chain uses TRBV6-5 with TRBJ2-5; 8 bases match TRBD1. Trimming at V came to 5 bases and at J to 6 bases, leaving 11 bases not matched to a gene. The CDR3 sequence is 15 residues long. Germline loops: CDR1 MNHEY, CDR2 SVGAGI. DNA for the CDR3: TGTGCCAGCAGTGCCATAGGACAGGGTGTCAAGACCCAGTACTTC. Translating it yields CASSAIGQGVKTQYF.

DNA for the CDR3: TGTGCCAGCAGCTTAACCCCGGGACAGAAAGAGACCCAGTACTTC. Protein: CASSLTPGQKETQYF. This chain links TRBV7-3 with TRBJ2-5, with 7 positions matching TRBD1. Germline values: CDR1 SGHTA, CDR2 FQGTGA. CDR3 length equals 15 residues. J lost 3 bases, V lost 0 bases, and 4 bases had no gene match.